A selection of T cell receptor beta chains follows, all from one sample in a study of T cell repertoires in cytomegalovirus infection. From the reads, TCRdb called clonotypes with MiXCR, one entry per CDR3 protein. In the table there are around 900,000 distinct CDR3 sequences, less than 40% of which are singletons. These receptors lack a known antigen. Here the sequenced sample was cultured CD8+ T cells from PBMCs, taken from culture after CMV antigen stimulation. These receptors were collected from a human donor in good health (CMV status not recorded). Some clones in this sample may be carry-over from other donors' samples. Each CDR3 is given with its conserved first and last residue. The D gene is left open where the match is weak. Size values are once, few and many counts, or a class for expanded clones, and some rows have none.

>TRBV27|TRBJ2-1|few|-
CASSLRGHTYNEQFF
TGTGCCAGCAGTTTAAGGGGACATACCTACAATGAGCAGTTCTTC
>TRBV2|TRBJ2-5|few|-
CASGDPEETQYF
TGTGCCAGCGGAGATCCAGAGGAGACCCAGTACTTC
>TRBV6-1|TRBJ2-1|few|TRBD2
CASSEGGGFSYNEQFF
TGTGCCAGCAGTGAAGGGGGGGGATTCTCCTACAATGAGCAGTTCTTC
>TRBV29-1|TRBJ2-6|-|TRBD1
CSVGGQGGSGANVLTF
TGCAGCGTTGGGGGACAGGGTGGCTCTGGGGCCAACGTCCTGACTTTC
>TRBV12-3/TRBV12-4|TRBJ2-1|few|TRBD1
CASSLAWDRNNEQFF
TGTGCCAGCAGTTTAGCCTGGGACAGGAACAATGAGCAGTTCTTC
>TRBV6-5|TRBJ1-5|-|-
CASSYSNLYSNQPQHF
TGTGCCAGCAGTTACTCGAATCTTTATAGCAATCAGCCCCAGCATTTT
>TRBV7-6|TRBJ2-3|once|TRBD2
CASSFPTSGGPFTDTQYF
TGTGCCAGCAGCTTCCCGACTAGCGGGGGGCCTTTCACAGATACGCAGTATTTT
>TRBV5-4|TRBJ2-5|-|TRBD1
CASSPPGQVQETQYF
TGTGCCAGCAGCCCCCCGGGACAGGTACAAGAGACCCAGTACTTC
>TRBV7-9|TRBJ2-5|many|-
CASTPPEGPKWETQYF
TGTGCCAGCACCCCACCCGAGGGACCTAAGTGGGAGACCCAGTACTTC
>TRBV15|TRBJ1-1|-|-
CATSRAHKGPEAFF
TGTGCCACCAGCAGAGCTCACAAAGGCCCTGAAGCTTTCTTT
>TRBV7-9|TRBJ2-3|few|-
CASGGRITDTQYF
TGTGCCTCGGGCGGTAGGATCACAGATACGCAGTATTTT
>TRBV27|TRBJ1-6|few|-
CASSLTGSYNSPLHF
TGTGCCAGCAGTTTGACTGGGTCCTATAATTCACCCCTCCACTTT
>TRBV15|TRBJ1-4|-|TRBD1
CATSRTGVGEKLFF
TGTGCCACCAGCAGAACAGGGGTTGGAGAAAAACTGTTTTTT